A selection of T cell receptor beta chains follows, all from one sample in a study of CXCR3-negative and CXCR3-positive naive CD8 T cells. TCRdb reprocessed the 5' RACE reads and stores each CDR3 protein as one record, lacking DNA. In total, the table holds under 90,000 distinct CDR3 sequences. Sequencing used naive CXCR3+ CD8+ T cells from blood. The receptors were sampled from a human donor in good health. Some clones in this sample may be carry-over from other donors' samples. Each CDR3 is given with its conserved first and last residue.

TRBV4-1	TRBJ1-2	CASSQGTVGNYGYTF
TRBV7-6	TRBJ2-7	CASSLGQGGSYEQYF
TRBV7-9	TRBJ2-2	CASSPPGELFF
TRBV29-1	TRBJ2-3	CSHRGTDTQYF
TRBV18	TRBJ1-4	CASSDSPPGRTKEKLFF
TRBV6-5	TRBJ2-5	CASSSSRQSQETQYF
TRBV2	TRBJ2-2	CASSEVGELFF
TRBV5-6	TRBJ2-7	CASSLASEQYF
TRBV12-3/TRBV12-4	TRBJ2-7	CASSFLGTGEQYF
TRBV6-2/TRBV6-3	TRBJ1-1	CASSSWAHTEAFF
TRBV5-1	TRBJ1-2	CASSLDGTDYGYTF
TRBV4-2	TRBJ1-1	CASSQDGGGLEAFF
TRBV13	TRBJ2-7	CASSPSDVYEQYF
TRBV7-8	TRBJ2-2	CASSSPGLAGTISNTGELFF
TRBV29-1	TRBJ2-7	CSVEAGDTNSYEQYF
TRBV18	TRBJ2-1	CASSRTGEEQFF
TRBV6-5	TRBJ2-7	CASRQAYGYEQYF
TRBV5-1	TRBJ2-1	CASSLEGGEHLF
TRBV28	TRBJ2-1	CASSLYGVSGTQNNEQFF
TRBV5-1	TRBJ1-1	CASSLGQFMNTEAFF
TRBV20-1	TRBJ2-3	CSANGVNGGGFTDTQYF
TRBV28	TRBJ2-2	CASSLLASGYTGELFF
TRBV6-6	TRBJ2-1	CASSYQRELGNEQFF
TRBV29-1	TRBJ2-7	CSAWTDSSYEQYF
TRBV12-3/TRBV12-4	TRBJ2-5	CASSLIDVGWETQYF
TRBV28	TRBJ1-1	CASSFRGAGTEAFF
TRBV27	TRBJ2-5	CASSFSSLETQYF
TRBV29-1	TRBJ2-2	CSVRLAGVSGELFF
TRBV4-1	TRBJ2-2	CASSQALVGSIGELFF
TRBV9	TRBJ2-3	CASSTYGTSGLSTDTQYF
TRBV7-3	TRBJ2-2	CASSFASGRANTGELFF
TRBV18	TRBJ2-7	CASSRRMVPGLIYEQYF
TRBV29-1	TRBJ1-2	CSVSLGTDFGGYTF
TRBV28	TRBJ2-2	CASSKGSRIGTGELFF
TRBV20-1	TRBJ1-2	CSAPPRENPYGYTF
TRBV7-2	TRBJ2-5	CASSLSVSSQETQYF
TRBV7-9	TRBJ2-7	CASSQRPTGSDEQYF
TRBV9	TRBJ1-1	CASSVSGAPEAFF
TRBV13	TRBJ2-5	CASSLYGFQETQYF
TRBV29-1	TRBJ2-7	CSTIVSGRHSYEQYF
TRBV29-1	TRBJ2-7	CSVAEGGIFYEQYF
TRBV5-1	TRBJ2-7	CASMDDSYEQYF
TRBV7-6	TRBJ2-7	CASSLRASGSYEQYF
TRBV12-3/TRBV12-4	TRBJ2-1	CASTWGGGVEQFF